This TCR beta chain was sequenced for a study of cytomegalovirus exposure and HLA in healthy donors. Turning to the study itself: The early release's HLA-typed donors yielded approximately 81 million unique TCRs.

The PCR was carried out with 60 Vbeta primers and 13 Jbeta primers. The repertoire was sequenced with immunoSEQ multiplex PCR; TCRdb's copy has only in-frame clones and lacks some. This sample has approximately 120,000 clones, with 75% to 85% found just once. This clone was observed a few times. Looked up from germline, CDR1 is SGHDT and CDR2 is YYEEEE. This CDR3 has 14 amino acids. V lost 3 bases and J lost 5; bases outside the gene matches: 6. V gene TRBV5-6 combines with J gene TRBJ2-5, with TRBD2 identical over 8 bases. The sequence derives from a man aged 40-55 years in good health and CMV-seronegative. Source material: PBMCs. The CDR3 DNA sequence: TGTGCCAGCAGCTCCGGGGGGGAATGGGAGACCCAGTACTTC. Translating gives CASSSGGEWETQYF.